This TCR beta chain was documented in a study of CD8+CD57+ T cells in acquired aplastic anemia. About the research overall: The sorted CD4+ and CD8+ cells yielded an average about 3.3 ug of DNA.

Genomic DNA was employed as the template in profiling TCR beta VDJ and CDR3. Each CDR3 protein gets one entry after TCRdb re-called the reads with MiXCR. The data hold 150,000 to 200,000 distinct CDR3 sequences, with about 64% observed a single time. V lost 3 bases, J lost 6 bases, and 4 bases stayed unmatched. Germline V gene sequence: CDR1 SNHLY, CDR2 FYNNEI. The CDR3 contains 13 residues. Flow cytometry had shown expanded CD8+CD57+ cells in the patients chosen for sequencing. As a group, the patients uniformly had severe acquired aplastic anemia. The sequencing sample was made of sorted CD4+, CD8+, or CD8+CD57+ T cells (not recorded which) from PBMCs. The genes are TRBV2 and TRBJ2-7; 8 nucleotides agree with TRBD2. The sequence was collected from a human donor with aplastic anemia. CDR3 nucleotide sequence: TGTGCCAGCAGTGACCAACTAGCGGCCGAGCAGTACTTC. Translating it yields CASSDQLAAEQYF.